The sample holds a few counts of the clone carrying this T cell receptor (beta chain). CDR3 length equals 14 residues. Trimming removed 6 bases from V and 2 bases from J; junction bases left unmatched: 3. Germline lookup yields CDR1 SGHTA and CDR2 FQGNSA. Original processing notes: Counts of nucleated cells, estimated from reference gene primer amplification, were obtained. Sequencing was performed with immunoSEQ multiplex PCR; in TCRdb, only in-frame clones are kept and a portion is missing. V and J calls and clone size come straight from that table; D and trimming were deduced from the DNA. Among 200,000 to 300,000 clones listed, about 86% were seen once. This sample was taken from a study of blood T cell repertoires in COVID-19. At the level of the study: The United States, Italy and Spain were the sources of the acute and convalescent COVID-19 samples. The cDNA or gDNA used as material had been derived from T cells, B-cell-depleted T cells, or PBMCs.

This sequence was found in a man between 25 and 39 years old with active or convalescent COVID-19. The chain employs TRBV7-2 and TRBJ2-3; 9 bases line up with TRBD2. The specimen sequenced was peripheral blood. The chain's CDR3 is CASSLAGLTDTQYF. The CDR3 coding sequence is TGTGCCAGCAGTCTAGCGGGGCTCACAGATACGCAGTATTTT. Full variable domain (missing parts from reference TRBV7-2 and TRBJ2-3): GAGVSQSPSNKVTEKGKDVELRCDPISGHTALYWYRQSLGQGLEFLIYFQGNSAPDKSGLPSDRFSAERTGGSVSTLTIQRTQQEDSAVYLCASSLAGLTDTQYFGPGTRLTVL.